This T cell receptor beta chain was identified in a study of blood T cell repertoires in COVID-19. Study summary: Spain, Italy and the United States supplied samples that represented acute and convalescent COVID-19. PBMCs, B-cell-depleted T cells, or T cells were the source of the cDNA or gDNA that made up the material.

Germline CDR1 MNHEY, CDR2 SMNVEV (reference sequence). There are 14 residues in the CDR3. J lost 4 bases, V lost 5 bases, and 6 bases had no gene match. In the study's own analysis: Amplifying reference gene primers gave estimates of nucleated cell counts. Sequencing was performed with immunoSEQ multiplex PCR; in TCRdb, only in-frame clones are kept and a portion is missing. V and J calls and clone size are as listed in that table; D and trimming were resolved from the DNA. The sample records over 150,000 clones, roughly nine tenths being singletons. Sequencing used peripheral blood. This sequence originates from a man in his fifties or sixties with acute or convalescent COVID-19. J is TRBJ2-5 and V is TRBV27; 8 nucleotides align to TRBD2. The CDR3 sequence is CASSTLAGRETQYF. The CDR3 nucleotides are TGTGCCAGCAGTACCCTAGCGGGTCGAGAGACCCAGTACTTC.